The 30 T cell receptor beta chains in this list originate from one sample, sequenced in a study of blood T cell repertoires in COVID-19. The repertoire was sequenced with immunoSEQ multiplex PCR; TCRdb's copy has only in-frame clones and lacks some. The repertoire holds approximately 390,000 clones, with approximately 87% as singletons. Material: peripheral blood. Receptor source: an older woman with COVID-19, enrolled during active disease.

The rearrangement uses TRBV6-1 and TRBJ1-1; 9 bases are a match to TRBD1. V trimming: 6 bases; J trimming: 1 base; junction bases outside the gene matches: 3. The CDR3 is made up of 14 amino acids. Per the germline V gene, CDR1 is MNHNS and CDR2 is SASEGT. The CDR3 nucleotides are TGTGCCAGCAGCCGGGACAGGGCGAACACTGAAGCTTTCTTT. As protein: CASSRDRANTEAFF.

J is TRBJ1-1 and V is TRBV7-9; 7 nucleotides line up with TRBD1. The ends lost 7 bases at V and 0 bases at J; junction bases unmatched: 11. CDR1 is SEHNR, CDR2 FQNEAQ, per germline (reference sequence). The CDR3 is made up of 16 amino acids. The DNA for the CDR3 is TGTGCCAGCAACCGAAACAGGGGATCATTGAACACTGAAGCTTTCTTT. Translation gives CASNRNRGSLNTEAFF.

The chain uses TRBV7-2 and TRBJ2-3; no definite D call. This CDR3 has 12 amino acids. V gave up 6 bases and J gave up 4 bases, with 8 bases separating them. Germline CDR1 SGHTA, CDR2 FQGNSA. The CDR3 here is CASRSFADTQYF. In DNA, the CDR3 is TGTGCCAGCAGGTCCTTCGCAGATACGCAGTATTTT.

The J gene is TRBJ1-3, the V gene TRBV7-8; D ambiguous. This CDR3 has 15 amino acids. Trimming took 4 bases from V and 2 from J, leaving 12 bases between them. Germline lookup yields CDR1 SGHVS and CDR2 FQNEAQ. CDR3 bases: TGTGCCAGCAGCTACTACAATCAACCTGGAAACACCATATATTTT. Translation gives CASSYYNQPGNTIYF.

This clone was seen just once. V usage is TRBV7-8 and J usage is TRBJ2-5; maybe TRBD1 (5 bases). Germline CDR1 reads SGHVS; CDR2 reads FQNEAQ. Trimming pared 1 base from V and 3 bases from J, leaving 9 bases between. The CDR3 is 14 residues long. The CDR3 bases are TGTGCCAGCAGCTTAGTTGAGACAGAAGAGACCCAGTACTTC. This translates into CASSLVETEETQYF.

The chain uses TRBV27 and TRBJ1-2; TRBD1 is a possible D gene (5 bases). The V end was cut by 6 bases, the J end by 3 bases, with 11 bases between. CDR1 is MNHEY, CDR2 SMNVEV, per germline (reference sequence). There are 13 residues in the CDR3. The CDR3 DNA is TGTGCCAGCAGATCGGCAGGGCACTATGGCTACACCTTC. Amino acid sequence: CASRSAGHYGYTF.

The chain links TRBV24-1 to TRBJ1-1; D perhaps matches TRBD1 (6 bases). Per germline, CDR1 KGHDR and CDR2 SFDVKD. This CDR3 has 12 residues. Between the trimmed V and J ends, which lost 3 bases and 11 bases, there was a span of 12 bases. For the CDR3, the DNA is TGTGCCACCAGTGATGGGGGGGCGTTGGCTTTCTTT. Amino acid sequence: CATSDGGALAFF.

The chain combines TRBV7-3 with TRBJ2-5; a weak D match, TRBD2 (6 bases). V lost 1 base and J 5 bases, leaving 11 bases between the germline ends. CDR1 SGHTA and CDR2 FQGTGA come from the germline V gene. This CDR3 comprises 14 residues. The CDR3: CASSLSGAPETQYF. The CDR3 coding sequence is TGTGCCAGCAGCTTAAGCGGGGCCCCGGAGACCCAGTACTTC.

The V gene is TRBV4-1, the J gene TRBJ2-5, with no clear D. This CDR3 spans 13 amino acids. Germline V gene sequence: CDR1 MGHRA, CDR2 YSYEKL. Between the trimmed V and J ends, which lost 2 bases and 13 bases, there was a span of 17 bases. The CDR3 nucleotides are TGCGCCAGCAGCCAACTGTCCCCGAGGCAGCTGTACTTC. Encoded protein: CASSQLSPRQLYF.

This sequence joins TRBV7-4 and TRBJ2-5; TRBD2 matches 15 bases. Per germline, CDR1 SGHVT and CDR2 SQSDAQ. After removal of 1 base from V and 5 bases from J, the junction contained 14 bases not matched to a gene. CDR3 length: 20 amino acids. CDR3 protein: CASSLVQIFGTSGGLETQYF. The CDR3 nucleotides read TGTGCCAGCAGCTTAGTGCAAATCTTTGGGACTAGCGGGGGGCTGGAGACCCAGTACTTC.

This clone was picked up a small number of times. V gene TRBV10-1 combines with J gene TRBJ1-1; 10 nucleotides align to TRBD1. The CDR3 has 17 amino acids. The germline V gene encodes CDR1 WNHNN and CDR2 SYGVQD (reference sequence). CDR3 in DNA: TGCCCCTTTTATTTCGGGGGACAGGGGTTGGTGAACACTGAAGCTTTCTTT. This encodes CPFYFGGQGLVNTEAFF.

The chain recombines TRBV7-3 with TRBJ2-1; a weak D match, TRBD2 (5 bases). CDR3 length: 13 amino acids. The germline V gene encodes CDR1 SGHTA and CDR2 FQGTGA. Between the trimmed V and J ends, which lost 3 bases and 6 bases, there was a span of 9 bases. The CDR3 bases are TGTGCCAGCAGCTTGCTAGCACGCAATGAGCAGTTCTTC. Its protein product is CASSLLARNEQFF.

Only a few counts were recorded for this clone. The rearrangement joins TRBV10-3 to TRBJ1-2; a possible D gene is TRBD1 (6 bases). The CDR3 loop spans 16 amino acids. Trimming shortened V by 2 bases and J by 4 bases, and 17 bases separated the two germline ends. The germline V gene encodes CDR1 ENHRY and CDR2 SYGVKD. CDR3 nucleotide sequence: TGTGCCATCAGTGAGGCAGGGGCCCTCAGCCCCTATGGCTACACCTTC. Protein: CAISEAGALSPYGYTF.

The DNA of the CDR3 is TGCGCCAGCAGCCTGACAGGGCCGAACACCGGGGAGCTGTTTTTT. Translation: CASSLTGPNTGELFF. V is TRBV5-1 and J is TRBJ2-2; TRBD1 matches 7 bases. The junction had 3 bases not matched to a gene; V was cut back by 4 bases and J by 0 bases. The CDR3 length is 15 residues. Per germline, CDR1 SGHRS and CDR2 YFSETQ.

The CDR3 nucleotides are TGTGCCAGCAGTAAGACAGGCAGTCCTCAATACAATGAGCAGTTCTTC. Protein product: CASSKTGSPQYNEQFF. This sequence joins TRBV6-4 and TRBJ2-1; possibly TRBD1 for D (6 bases). V lost 5 bases, J lost 4 bases, and 18 bases lay in between. The CDR3 totals 16 residues. The germline V gene has CDR1 MRHNA and CDR2 SNTAGT.

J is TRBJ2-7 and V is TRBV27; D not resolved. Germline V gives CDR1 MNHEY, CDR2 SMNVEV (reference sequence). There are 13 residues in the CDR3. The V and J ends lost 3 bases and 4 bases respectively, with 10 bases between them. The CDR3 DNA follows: TGTGCCAGCAGTTTCAAACCCGGTTACGAGCAGTACTTC. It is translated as CASSFKPGYEQYF.

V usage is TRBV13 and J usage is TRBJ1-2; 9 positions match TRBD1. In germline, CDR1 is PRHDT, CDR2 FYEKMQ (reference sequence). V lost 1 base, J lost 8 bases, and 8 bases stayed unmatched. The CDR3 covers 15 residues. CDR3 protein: CASSLAYGTGNGYTF. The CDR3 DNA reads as TGTGCCAGCAGCTTAGCCTACGGGACAGGGAACGGCTACACCTTC. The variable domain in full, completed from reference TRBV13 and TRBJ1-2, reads AAGVIQSPRHLIKEKRETATLKCYPIPRHDTVYWYQQGPGQDPQFLISFYEKMQSDKGSIPDRFSAQQFSDYHSELNMSSLELGDSALYFCASSLAYGTGNGYTFGSGTRLTVV.

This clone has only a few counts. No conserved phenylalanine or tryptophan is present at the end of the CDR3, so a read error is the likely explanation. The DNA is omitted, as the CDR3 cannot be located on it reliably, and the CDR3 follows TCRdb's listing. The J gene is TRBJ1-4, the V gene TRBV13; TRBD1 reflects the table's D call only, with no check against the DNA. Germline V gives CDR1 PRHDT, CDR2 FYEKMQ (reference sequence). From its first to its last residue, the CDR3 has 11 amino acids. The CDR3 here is CASSSWDRLAC.

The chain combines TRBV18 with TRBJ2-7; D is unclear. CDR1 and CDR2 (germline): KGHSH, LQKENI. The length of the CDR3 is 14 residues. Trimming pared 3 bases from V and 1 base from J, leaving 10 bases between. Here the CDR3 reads CASSPLAESYEQYF. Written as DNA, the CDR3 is TGTGCCAGCTCACCTCTTGCGGAATCCTACGAGCAGTACTTC.

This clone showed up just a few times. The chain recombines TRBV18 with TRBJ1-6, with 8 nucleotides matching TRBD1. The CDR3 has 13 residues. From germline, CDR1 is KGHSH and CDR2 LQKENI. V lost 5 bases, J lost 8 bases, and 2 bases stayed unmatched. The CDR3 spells CASSTDRDSPLHF. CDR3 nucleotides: TGTGCCAGCTCAACGGACAGGGATTCACCCCTCCACTTT.

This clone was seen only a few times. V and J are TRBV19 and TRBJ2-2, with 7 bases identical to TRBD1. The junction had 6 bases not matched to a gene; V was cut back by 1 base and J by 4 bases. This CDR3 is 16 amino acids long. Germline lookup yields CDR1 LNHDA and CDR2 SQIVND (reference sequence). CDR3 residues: CASSIGQGLSTGELFF. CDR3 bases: TGTGCCAGTAGTATAGGACAGGGTTTGAGCACCGGGGAGCTGTTTTTT.

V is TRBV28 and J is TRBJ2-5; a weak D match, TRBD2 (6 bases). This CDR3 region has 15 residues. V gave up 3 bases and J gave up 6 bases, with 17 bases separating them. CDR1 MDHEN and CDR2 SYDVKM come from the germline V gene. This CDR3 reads CASSFRSLARQTQYF. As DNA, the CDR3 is TGTGCCAGCAGTTTTAGGTCGCTAGCGCGACAGACCCAGTACTTC.

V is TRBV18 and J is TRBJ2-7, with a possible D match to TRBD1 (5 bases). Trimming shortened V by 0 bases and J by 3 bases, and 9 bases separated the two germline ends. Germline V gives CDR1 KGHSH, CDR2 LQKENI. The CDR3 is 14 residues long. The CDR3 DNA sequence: TGTGCCAGCTCACCACCGAAGGGGCACTACGAGCAGTACTTC. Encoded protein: CASSPPKGHYEQYF.

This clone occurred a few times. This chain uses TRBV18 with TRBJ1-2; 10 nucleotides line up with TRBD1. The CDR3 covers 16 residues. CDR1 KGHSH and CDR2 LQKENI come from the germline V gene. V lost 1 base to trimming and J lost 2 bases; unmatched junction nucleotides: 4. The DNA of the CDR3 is TGTGCCAGCTCACCACGCGGGACAGGGGCCAACTATGGCTACACCTTC. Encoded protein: CASSPRGTGANYGYTF.

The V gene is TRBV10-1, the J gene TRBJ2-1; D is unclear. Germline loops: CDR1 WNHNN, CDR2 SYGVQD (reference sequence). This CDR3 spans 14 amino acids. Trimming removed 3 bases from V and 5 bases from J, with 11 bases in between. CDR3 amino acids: CASSDSVGHNEQFF. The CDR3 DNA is TGCGCCAGCAGTGACTCGGTTGGGCACAATGAGCAGTTCTTC.

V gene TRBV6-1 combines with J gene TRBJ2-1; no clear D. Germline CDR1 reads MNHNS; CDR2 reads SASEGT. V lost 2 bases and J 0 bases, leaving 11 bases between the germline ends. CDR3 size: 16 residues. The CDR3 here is CASSESSASSYNEQFF. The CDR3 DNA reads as TGTGCCAGCAGTGAATCCTCGGCTAGCTCCTACAATGAGCAGTTCTTC.

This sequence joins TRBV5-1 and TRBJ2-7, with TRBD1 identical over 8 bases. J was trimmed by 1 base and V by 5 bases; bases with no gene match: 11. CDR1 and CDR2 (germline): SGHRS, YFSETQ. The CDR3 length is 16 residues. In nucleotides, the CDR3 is TGCGCCAGCAGTAGGTCGGGACAGGCGAATTCCTACGAGCAGTACTTC. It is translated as CASSRSGQANSYEQYF.

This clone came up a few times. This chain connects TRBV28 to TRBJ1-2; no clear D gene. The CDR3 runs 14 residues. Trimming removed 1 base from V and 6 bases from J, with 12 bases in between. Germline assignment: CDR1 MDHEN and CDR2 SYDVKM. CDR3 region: CASSLFGDGDGYTF. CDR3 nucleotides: TGTGCCAGCAGTTTATTCGGGGATGGGGATGGCTACACCTTC.

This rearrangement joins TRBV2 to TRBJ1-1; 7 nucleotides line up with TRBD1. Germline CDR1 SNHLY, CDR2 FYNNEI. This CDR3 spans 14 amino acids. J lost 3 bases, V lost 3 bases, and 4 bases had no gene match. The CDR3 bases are TGTGCCAGCAGTGAGGTCAGGGGGGACACTGAAGCTTTCTTT. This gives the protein CASSEVRGDTEAFF.

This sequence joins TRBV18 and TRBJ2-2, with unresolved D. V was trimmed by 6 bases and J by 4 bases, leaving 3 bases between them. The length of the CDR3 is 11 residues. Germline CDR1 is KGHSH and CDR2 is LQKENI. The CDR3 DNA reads TGTGCCAGCTCCCGCACCGGGGAGCTGTTTTTT. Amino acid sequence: CASSRTGELFF.